The rows below give T cell receptor beta chains drawn from one sample of a study of cytomegalovirus exposure and HLA in healthy donors. TCRdb keeps only in-frame clones here, not all; method: immunoSEQ multiplex PCR. The sample yields 150,000 to 200,000 clones, around 82% seen once. Sequencing was done on a sample of PBMCs. Receptors originate from a boy between 10 and 17 years old in good health and CMV-seronegative. The CDR3 runs from the conserved cysteine through the conserved F or W. D genes are given only for firm matches. For some rows the clone size is stated as once, few or many, or as a class when expanded; others skip it.

v_gene	abundance	j_gene	d_gene	CDR3aa	CDR3nt
TRBV27	-	TRBJ1-5	-	CASSPGQFTQPQHF	TGTGCCAGCAGCCCCGGACAGTTTACGCAGCCCCAGCATTTT
TRBV7-2	-	TRBJ2-1	-	CASSFDLAVQTPNEQFF	TGTGCCAGCAGCTTCGACTTAGCGGTCCAGACCCCAAATGAGCAGTTCTTC
TRBV28	-	TRBJ2-7	TRBD2	CASSGLAEWESSYEQYF	TGTGCCAGCAGTGGACTAGCTGAGTGGGAGAGCTCCTACGAGCAGTACTTC
TRBV9	-	TRBJ1-6	TRBD1	CASSDDRDSPLHF	TGTGCCAGCAGCGACGACAGGGATTCACCCCTCCACTTT
TRBV11-2	-	TRBJ1-1	-	CASSLNTEAFF	TGTGCCAGCAGCCTAAACACTGAAGCTTTCTTT
TRBV9	-	TRBJ1-1	-	CASSPGGGRWAEAFF	TGTGCCAGCAGCCCTGGGGGGGGAAGGTGGGCTGAAGCTTTCTTT
TRBV5-1	-	TRBJ2-7	-	CASSLAGGSHEQYF	TGCGCCAGCAGCTTGGCCGGGGGTTCGCACGAGCAGTACTTC
TRBV30	-	TRBJ1-1	-	CAWGDKSRTEAFF	TGTGCCTGGGGGGACAAATCGCGCACTGAAGCTTTCTTT
TRBV4-3	few	TRBJ2-6	-	CASSQAGGANVLTF	TGCGCCAGCAGCCAAGCCGGTGGGGCCAACGTCCTGACTTTC
TRBV12-5	-	TRBJ1-1	-	CASGLNSFTEAFF	TGTGCTAGTGGTTTAAACTCGTTTACTGAAGCTTTCTTT
TRBV5-6	-	TRBJ2-1	TRBD2	CASSLGASGDNEQFF	TGTGCCAGCAGCTTGGGGGCTAGCGGAGACAATGAGCAGTTCTTC
TRBV19	few	TRBJ2-7	TRBD1	CASSTMTGGSYEQYF	TGTGCCAGTAGTACGATGACAGGGGGCTCCTACGAGCAGTACTTC
TRBV6-1	-	TRBJ1-6	-	CASSELPGVNSPLHF	TGTGCCAGCAGTGAGCTCCCAGGGGTTAATTCACCCCTCCACTTT
TRBV5-6	-	TRBJ1-3	TRBD1	CASSLGQGAPGNTIYF	TGTGCCAGCAGCTTGGGCCAGGGGGCGCCTGGAAACACCATATATTTT
TRBV27	-	TRBJ1-1	-	CASSFQRQTEAFF	TGTGCCAGCAGTTTTCAGCGCCAAACTGAAGCTTTCTTT
TRBV4-1	-	TRBJ1-2	-	CASALTGRSGYTF	TGCGCCAGCGCCCTAACAGGTCGAAGTGGCTACACCTTC
TRBV29-1	-	TRBJ2-7	TRBD2	CSVVESRGLAPYEQYF	TGCAGCGTTGTGGAATCCAGAGGACTAGCCCCCTACGAGCAGTACTTC
TRBV11-3	-	TRBJ2-4	-	CASSYGASNIQYF	TGTGCCAGCAGCTATGGGGCATCGAACATTCAGTACTTC
TRBV12-5	-	TRBJ1-5	TRBD1	CASGRTGVLGQPQHF	TGTGCTAGTGGTCGAACAGGGGTTCTGGGGCAGCCCCAGCATTTT
TRBV6-5	-	TRBJ2-1	-	CASIGGGGSNEQFF	TGTGCCAGCATAGGAGGGGGAGGGTCCAATGAGCAGTTCTTC
TRBV14	-	TRBJ1-6	TRBD1	CASSQTTGGGSPLHF	TGTGCCAGCAGCCAAACGACAGGGGGCGGGTCACCCCTCCACTTT
TRBV6-5	few	TRBJ1-4	-	CASARVWNEKLFF	TGTGCCAGCGCCAGGGTTTGGAATGAAAAACTGTTTTTT
TRBV5-1	-	TRBJ2-6	-	CASSFSALGSSGANVLTF	TGCGCCAGCAGCTTTTCAGCTTTGGGGAGCTCTGGGGCCAACGTCCTGACTTTC
TRBV6-1	-	TRBJ2-2	TRBD2	CASNGGLAATGELFF	TGTGCCAGCAATGGAGGACTAGCGGCCACCGGGGAGCTGTTTTTT
TRBV27	-	TRBJ1-1	-	CASSFLTQGVTEAFF	TGTGCCAGCAGTTTCCTAACTCAGGGTGTCACTGAAGCTTTCTTT
TRBV7-2	-	TRBJ1-2	TRBD1	CASTKRTGTVWYGYTF	TGTGCCAGCACCAAAAGGACAGGGACGGTTTGGTATGGCTACACCTTC
TRBV28	once	TRBJ1-1	TRBD1	CASSPGQGRRVNTEAFF	TGTGCCAGCAGTCCCGGACAGGGTAGGAGGGTGAACACTGAAGCTTTCTTT
TRBV27	-	TRBJ1-6	TRBD1	CASSWSRRQGNSPLHF	TGTGCCAGCAGTTGGTCGCGTAGACAGGGCAATTCACCCCTCCACTTT
TRBV27	-	TRBJ2-5	TRBD1	CASSLTQGIGETQYF	TGTGCCAGCAGTTTAACACAGGGGATTGGGGAGACCCAGTACTTC
TRBV19	-	TRBJ1-2	-	CASPFYGYTF	TGTGCCAGTCCGTTCTATGGCTACACCTTC
TRBV30	-	TRBJ1-5	-	CAWSGGGETQPQHF	TGTGCCTGGAGTGGCGGCGGGGAGACTCAGCCCCAGCATTTT
TRBV7-2	few	TRBJ2-1	-	CASSLVSGTYNEQFF	TGTGCCAGCAGCTTAGTCAGCGGGACATACAATGAGCAGTTCTTC
TRBV11-2	-	TRBJ2-3	-	CASRTKIRRDTQYF	TGTGCCAGCAGGACAAAAATCAGACGGGATACGCAGTATTTT
TRBV10-3	-	TRBJ1-3	-	CAIGGSSGNTIYF	TGTGCCATCGGGGGGAGCTCTGGAAACACCATATATTTT
TRBV10-2	-	TRBJ1-2	-	CASSESGGIDSSGYTF	TGCGCCAGCAGTGAGTCAGGAGGGATCGACAGTAGCGGCTACACCTTC
TRBV6-1	-	TRBJ1-5	TRBD1	CASRTKTGGGQPQHF	TGTGCCAGCAGAACCAAGACAGGGGGAGGGCAGCCCCAGCATTTT
TRBV19	-	TRBJ1-5	TRBD1	CASRGQGGNQPQHF	TGTGCCAGTAGAGGACAGGGTGGAAATCAGCCCCAGCATTTT
TRBV30	-	TRBJ2-7	TRBD1	CAWSEGGQGRYEQYF	TGTGCCTGGAGTGAGGGGGGACAGGGGCGCTACGAGCAGTACTTC
TRBV7-8	-	TRBJ1-2	-	CASSLTNREYGYTF	TGTGCCAGCAGCCTAACCAACAGGGAGTATGGCTACACCTTC
TRBV6-4	-	TRBJ1-2	-	CASSEAYRAYGYTF	TGTGCCAGCAGTGAGGCGTACAGGGCCTATGGCTACACCTTC
TRBV7-2	-	TRBJ1-6	TRBD1	CASSFKQGDSSYNPPLHF	TGTGCCAGCAGCTTTAAGCAGGGGGATAGCTCCTATAATCCACCCCTCCACTTT
TRBV7-2	once	TRBJ1-5	TRBD1	CASSHGQGANQPQHF	TGTGCCAGCAGCCACGGACAGGGGGCCAATCAGCCCCAGCATTTT
TRBV7-3	-	TRBJ2-5	-	CASSLSREETQYF	TGTGCCAGCAGCCTTTCCAGGGAAGAGACCCAGTACTTC
TRBV13	-	TRBJ2-7	TRBD2	CASIRLAGTYEQYF	TGTGCCAGCATTCGACTAGCGGGCACCTACGAGCAGTACTTC
TRBV4-1	once	TRBJ2-5	-	CASSHSDLVGETQYF	TGCGCCAGCAGCCATTCCGACTTGGTTGGGGAGACCCAGTACTTC
TRBV5-4	-	TRBJ2-4	-	CASSSEVWGVAKNIQYF	TGTGCCAGCAGCTCGGAGGTGTGGGGGGTAGCCAAAAACATTCAGTACTTC
TRBV4-3	-	TRBJ1-2	-	CASSQEVSASGIYGYTF	TGCGCCAGCAGCCAAGAGGTCTCGGCGTCAGGGATCTATGGCTACACCTTC
TRBV30	-	TRBJ1-1	-	CAWKLSEAFF	TGTGCCTGGAAGCTCTCTGAAGCTTTCTTT